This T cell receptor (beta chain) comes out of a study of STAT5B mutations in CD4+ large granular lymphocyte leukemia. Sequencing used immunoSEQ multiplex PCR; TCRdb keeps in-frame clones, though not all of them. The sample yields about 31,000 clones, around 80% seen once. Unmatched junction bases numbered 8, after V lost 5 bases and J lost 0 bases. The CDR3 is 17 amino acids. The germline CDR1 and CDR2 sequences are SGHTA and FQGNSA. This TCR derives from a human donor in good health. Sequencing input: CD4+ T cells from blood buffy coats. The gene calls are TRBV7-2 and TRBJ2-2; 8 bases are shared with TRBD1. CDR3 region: CASSRRTGPTNTGELFF. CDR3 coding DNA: TGTGCCAGCAGCCGGCGGACAGGGCCCACGAACACCGGGGAGCTGTTTTTT.